This entry lists 23 T cell receptor beta chains sequenced from one sample in a study of T cells in Graves' hyperthyroidism and ophthalmopathy. Researchers amplified the TCR beta CDR3 regions from RNA transcripts. HTBI primers were used for first-round RT-PCR of the TCR CDR3. TCRdb called the multiplex PCR reads again in MiXCR, with one record for every CDR3 protein. The data contain 460,000 or so distinct CDR3 sequences, 13% to 15% of them singletons. The sample comprised blood. The receptors were gathered from a woman younger than 35 with Graves' hyperthyroidism.

CDR3 region: CASRPHSTGAKETQYF. The DNA of the CDR3 is TGTGCCAGTAGACCGCACTCTACAGGGGCCAAGGAGACCCAGTACTTC. V gene TRBV19 combines with J gene TRBJ2-5; 7 nucleotides agree with TRBD1. Germline loops: CDR1 LNHDA, CDR2 SQIVND (reference sequence). Germline trimming cut 6 bases from V and 5 bases from J; bases unmatched to any gene: 15. The CDR3 totals 16 residues.

The gene calls are TRBV12-3 or TRBV12-4 and TRBJ1-2, with D perhaps matching TRBD1 (5 bases). Trimming took 3 bases from V and 2 from J, leaving 25 bases between them. This CDR3 has 19 residues. CDR3 amino acids: CASSFRAAFYSPPNYGYTF. DNA of the CDR3: TGTGCCAGCAGTTTCAGGGCGGCGTTTTACAGCCCCCCGAACTATGGCTACACCTTC.

This clonotype was observed at least ten times. The chain has TRBV19 and TRBJ2-1; 8 bases match TRBD1. This CDR3 has 17 residues. In germline, CDR1 is LNHDA, CDR2 SQIVND (reference sequence). V lost 0 bases to trimming and J lost 3 bases; unmatched junction nucleotides: 7. In DNA form, the CDR3 reads TGTGCCAGTAGTATAGATACCTCAGGGGGCGTCTACAATGAGCAGTTCTTC. It translates to CASSIDTSGGVYNEQFF.

This clonotype was seen ten or more times. This chain joins TRBV27 and TRBJ2-3, with D hard to call. Trimming shortened V by 0 bases and J by 5 bases, and 12 bases separated the two germline ends. Germline V gives CDR1 MNHEY, CDR2 SMNVEV (reference sequence). This CDR3 is built from 15 residues. This CDR3 reads CASSLSSGNLDTQYF. The CDR3 DNA is TGTGCCAGCAGTTTATCCTCCGGAAACCTAGATACGCAGTATTTT.

V usage is TRBV4-2 and J usage is TRBJ1-1; D is undetermined. The CDR3 length is 12 residues. V was shortened by 1 base and J by 7 bases, with 7 bases between the two germline ends. Germline CDR1 and CDR2: LGHNA and YNFKEQ. The CDR3 here is CASSQGVNEAFF. In DNA form, the CDR3 reads TGTGCCAGCAGCCAAGGGGTGAATGAAGCTTTCTTT.

Many counts were recorded for this clonotype. This chain joins TRBV2 and TRBJ1-1; TRBD1 agrees at 9 bases. The germline gives CDR1 SNHLY, CDR2 FYNNEI. This CDR3 is 15 amino acids long. V shed 6 bases, J shed 4 bases, and the junction held 9 bases outside the gene matches. This chain's CDR3 is CASSKRQGETTEAFF. CDR3 DNA sequence: TGTGCCAGCAGCAAAAGACAGGGGGAGACCACTGAAGCTTTCTTT.

V usage is TRBV19 and J usage is TRBJ1-1; 9 bases line up with TRBD1. The J segment lost 0 bases and the V segment lost 1 base, leaving 3 bases of the junction unmatched. CDR1 and CDR2 from the germline V gene are LNHDA and SQIVND (reference sequence). CDR3 length equals 16 residues. The chain's CDR3 is CASSIARDRVNTEAFF. The CDR3 DNA follows: TGTGCCAGTAGTATAGCGAGGGACAGGGTGAACACTGAAGCTTTCTTT.

This clonotype occurred many times. V is TRBV2 and J is TRBJ2-7, with D possibly matching TRBD2 (5 bases). Germline loops: CDR1 SNHLY, CDR2 FYNNEI. The CDR3 runs to 15 residues. V lost 7 bases and J lost 3, with 19 bases in between. The CDR3 nucleotides read TGTGCCAGCACCCCCTACGCGGCCCGGGGCTACGAGCAGTACTTC. Translation gives CASTPYAARGYEQYF.

This clonotype came up many times. V usage is TRBV12-3 or TRBV12-4 and J usage is TRBJ2-3, with 14 bases aligning to TRBD2. The CDR3 runs 17 residues. V trimming: 4 bases; J trimming: 2 bases; junction bases outside the gene matches: 5. The CDR3 coding sequence is TGTGCCAGCAGTTCCGGGACTAGCGGGAGAACCACAGATACGCAGTATTTT. The encoded protein is CASSSGTSGRTTDTQYF.

The chain combines TRBV7-9 with TRBJ1-3; D remains ambiguous. Germline CDR1 is SEHNR and CDR2 is FQNEAQ (reference sequence). The CDR3 covers 16 residues. The V end lost 2 bases, the J end lost 4 bases, and 15 bases lay between the germline ends. The CDR3 nucleotides read TGTGCCAGCAGCTTAAGCGCCCTCCGATACGGAAACACCATATATTTT. Translation: CASSLSALRYGNTIYF.

The sample holds a few counts of this clonotype. The V call is TRBV24-1, the J call TRBJ2-3, with D hard to call. Germline V gene sequence: CDR1 KGHDR, CDR2 SFDVKD. Deletions cut 1 base from V and 6 bases from J, with 7 bases between. The length of the CDR3 is 13 residues. The DNA of the CDR3 is TGTGCCACCAGTGATTTTAACAGCGATACGCAGTATTTT. Translating gives CATSDFNSDTQYF.

The chain links TRBV27 to TRBJ1-5; possibly TRBD1 for D (6 bases). CDR1 MNHEY and CDR2 SMNVEV come from the germline V gene (reference sequence). Trimming shortened V by 3 bases and J by 7 bases, and 13 bases separated the two germline ends. There are 14 residues in the CDR3. Here the CDR3 DNA reads TGTGCCAGCAGTTTTGGGGGGGCTGGGCAGCCCCAGCATTTT. Translated: CASSFGGAGQPQHF.

J is TRBJ2-2 and V is TRBV10-3; tentatively, D is TRBD2 (6 bases). V lost 6 bases, J lost 7 bases, and 15 bases lay in between. This CDR3 region has 14 residues. Germline-derived CDR1 and CDR2 are ENHRY and SYGVKD. CDR3 amino acids: CAISPAWGVGELFF. As DNA, the CDR3 is TGTGCCATCAGCCCCGCGTGGGGGGTCGGGGAGCTGTTTTTT.

The sample holds a few counts of this clonotype. In this CDR3 the conserved last residue, phenylalanine or tryptophan, is missing, so a read error is likely. In nucleotides, the CDR3 is TGTGCCTGGAGTCCCGGAGTAAGCAATCAGCCCCAGCATCTT. Protein: CAWSPGVSNQPQHL. V usage is TRBV30 and J usage is TRBJ1-5, with unresolved D. Looked up from germline, CDR1 is GTSNPN and CDR2 is SVGIG (reference sequence). Trimming stripped 2 bases from V and 1 base from J, with 9 bases between. The CDR3 contains 14 residues.

This clonotype has a count of ten or more. The chain carries TRBV2 and TRBJ2-3; 7 nucleotides agree with TRBD2. V shed 3 bases, J shed 3 bases, and the junction held 18 bases outside the gene matches. This CDR3 region has 19 residues. Germline loops: CDR1 SNHLY, CDR2 FYNNEI. The chain's CDR3 is CASSDSNRVGGTTTDTQYF. In nucleotides, the CDR3 is TGTGCCAGCAGTGACTCAAATAGGGTCGGCGGGACTACTACAGATACGCAGTATTTT.

This clonotype was seen repeatedly, ten times or more. This chain's CDR3 is CATRGSWDTEAFF. CDR3 in DNA: TGTGCCACCAGGGGTAGCTGGGACACTGAAGCTTTCTTT. The chain is built from TRBV24-1 and TRBJ1-1; D is uncertain. This CDR3 has 13 amino acids. V was cut by 7 bases and J by 3 bases, with 11 bases left in between. The germline V gene encodes CDR1 KGHDR and CDR2 SFDVKD.

This clonotype has ten or more counts. The genes are TRBV5-1 and TRBJ2-3; the D is unclear. The CDR3 totals 11 residues. CDR1 is SGHRS and CDR2 is YFSETQ in the germline V gene. V gave up 2 bases and J gave up 8 bases, with 6 bases separating them. CDR3 nucleotide sequence: TGCGCCAGCAGCTTCTTACGTACGCAGTATTTT. It translates to CASSFLRTQYF. The full variable domain, with the rest looked up from reference TRBV5-1 and TRBJ2-3, is KAGVTQTPRYLIKTRGQQVTLSCSPISGHRSVSWYQQTPGQGLQFLFEYFSETQRNKGNFPGRFSGRQFSNSRSEMNVSTLELGDSALYLCASSFLRTQYFGPGTRLTVL.

This clonotype was detected ten times or more. The CDR3 is CSGRISYEQYF. For the CDR3, the DNA is TGCAGTGGACGTATCTCCTACGAGCAGTACTTC. The gene calls are TRBV20-1 and TRBJ2-7; no definite D call. There are 11 residues in the CDR3. Germline loops: CDR1 DFQATT, CDR2 SNEGSKA (reference sequence). Trimming removed 7 bases at V and 0 bases at J, with 7 bases between.

This clonotype was detected only a few times. The chain recombines TRBV5-5 with TRBJ2-1; the D is unclear. V was pared by 5 bases and J by 4 bases, with 22 bases between. The CDR3 covers 17 residues. Germline CDR1 and CDR2: SGHKS and YYEKEE (reference sequence). The CDR3 bases are TGTGCCAGCAGTTTGCTAACTGGCGGATTGGTGTACAATGAGCAGTTCTTC. It encodes CASSLLTGGLVYNEQFF.

This clonotype occurred many times. The J gene is TRBJ1-1, the V gene TRBV14; the D gene is possibly TRBD1 (5 bases). This CDR3 comprises 13 residues. The germline CDR1 and CDR2 sequences are SGHDN and FVKESK. The V gene lost 8 bases and the J gene lost 2 bases, with 12 bases spanning the gap. CDR3 bases: TGTGCCAGCTCCGACAGCGTTAACACTGAAGCTTTCTTT. This encodes CASSDSVNTEAFF. The whole variable domain, filled in from reference TRBV14 and TRBJ1-1, reads EAGVTQFPSHSVIEKGQTVTLRCDPISGHDNLYWYRRVMGKEIKFLLHFVKESKQDESGMPNNRFLAERTGGTYSTLKVQPAELEDSGVYFCASSDSVNTEAFFGQGTRLTVV.

This clonotype occurred many times. The chain joins TRBV6-2 or TRBV6-3 to TRBJ1-1; D is unresolved. V gave up 0 bases and J gave up 0 bases, with 11 bases separating them. CDR1 is MNHEY and CDR2 is SVGEGT in the germline V gene. The CDR3 runs to 16 residues. CDR3 protein: CASSYSKAIMNTEAFF. Here the CDR3 DNA reads TGTGCCAGCAGTTACTCGAAGGCGATTATGAACACTGAAGCTTTCTTT.

This clonotype came up a few times. The V gene is TRBV20-1, the J gene TRBJ2-2, with D possibly being TRBD1 (5 bases). Germline assignment: CDR1 DFQATT and CDR2 SNEGSKA (reference sequence). The CDR3 covers 15 residues. V lost 6 bases, J lost 5 bases, and 19 bases lay in between. DNA for the CDR3: TGCAGTGCCGTGGGGCCCTGGCTCGGGACCGGGGAGCTGTTTTTT. It codes for CSAVGPWLGTGELFF.

The sample holds a few counts of this clonotype. The chain recombines TRBV7-2 with TRBJ1-5, with D hard to call. The CDR3 runs 14 residues. CDR1 and CDR2 (germline): SGHTA, FQGNSA. V was trimmed by 1 base and J by 9 bases, leaving 13 bases between them. The CDR3 coding sequence is TGTGCCAGCAGCTTAGGGCCAGAGAAAAGGCCCCAGCATTTT. It yields the protein CASSLGPEKRPQHF.